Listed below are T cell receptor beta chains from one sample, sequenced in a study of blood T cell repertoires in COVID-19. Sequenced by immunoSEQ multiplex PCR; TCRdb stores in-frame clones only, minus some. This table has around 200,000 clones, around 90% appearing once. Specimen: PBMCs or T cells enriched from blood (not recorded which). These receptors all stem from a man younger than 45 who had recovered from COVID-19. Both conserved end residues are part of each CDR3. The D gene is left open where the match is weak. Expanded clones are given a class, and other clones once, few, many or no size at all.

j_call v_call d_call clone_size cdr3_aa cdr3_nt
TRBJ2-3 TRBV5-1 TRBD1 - CASSPGQGIDTQYF TGCGCCAGCAGCCCGGGACAGGGTATAGATACGCAGTATTTT
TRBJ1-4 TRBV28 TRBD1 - CASSWIVTGAEKLFF TGTGCCAGCAGTTGGATTGTAACAGGGGCTGAAAAACTGTTTTTT
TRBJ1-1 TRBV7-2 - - CASSSKGQNTEAFF TGTGCCAGCAGCTCAAAGGGACAGAACACTGAAGCTTTCTTT
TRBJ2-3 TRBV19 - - CASMSRLTDTQYF TGTGCCAGTATGAGCAGGCTCACAGATACGCAGTATTTT
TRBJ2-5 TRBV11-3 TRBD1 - CASSPRTGHGETQYF TGTGCCAGCAGCCCTCGGACAGGTCATGGAGAGACCCAGTACTTC
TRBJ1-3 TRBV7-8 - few CASSLGHSGNTIYF TGTGCCAGCAGCTTAGGTCACTCTGGAAACACCATATATTTT
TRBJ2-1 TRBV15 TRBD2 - CATSRARGLAVYEQFF TGTGCCACCAGCAGAGCCAGGGGACTAGCTGTCTATGAGCAGTTCTTC
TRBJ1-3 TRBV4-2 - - CASSQAQQARSGNTIYF TGTGCCAGCAGCCAGGCCCAACAGGCACGCTCTGGAAACACCATATATTTT
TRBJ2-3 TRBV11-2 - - CASSLAADTQYF TGTGCCAGCAGCTTAGCGGCAGATACGCAGTATTTT
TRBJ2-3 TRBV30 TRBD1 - CAWTGQDKDTQYF TGTGCCTGGACAGGACAGGATAAAGATACGCAGTATTTT
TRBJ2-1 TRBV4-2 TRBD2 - CASSQDSGGPNEQFF TGTGCCAGCAGCCAAGATTCGGGGGGGCCGAATGAGCAGTTCTTC
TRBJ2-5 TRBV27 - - CASSLSYLQETQYF TGTGCCAGCAGTTTATCTTACTTACAAGAGACCCAGTACTTC
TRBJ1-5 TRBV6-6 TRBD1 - CASIDRALNQPQHF TGTGCCAGCATCGACAGGGCACTCAATCAGCCCCAGCATTTT
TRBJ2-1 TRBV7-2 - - CASSSKGLVYNEQFF TGTGCCAGCAGCTCCAAGGGGCTAGTTTACAATGAGCAGTTCTTC
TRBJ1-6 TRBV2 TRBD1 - CASSPQGVDSPLHF TGTGCCAGCAGTCCGCAGGGGGTTGATTCACCCCTCCACTTT
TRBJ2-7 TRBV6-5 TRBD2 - CASSRLAGLYEQYF TGTGCCAGCAGTCGACTAGCGGGCCTCTACGAGCAGTACTTC
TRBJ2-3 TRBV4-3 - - CASSQEWLVPDTQYF TGCGCCAGCAGCCAAGAATGGCTAGTCCCAGATACGCAGTATTTT
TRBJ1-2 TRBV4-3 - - CASSQDGGTGGYGYTF TGCGCCAGCAGCCAAGATGGGGGAACCGGGGGCTATGGCTACACCTTC
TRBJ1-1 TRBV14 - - CASSQDSGGKITEAFF TGTGCCAGCAGCCAAGATTCGGGGGGGAAAATCACTGAAGCTTTCTTT
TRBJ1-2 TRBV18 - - CASSPTGQGYTF TGTGCCAGCTCACCAACAGGGCAAGGCTACACCTTC
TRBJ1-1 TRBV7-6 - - CASSLRQANTEAFF TGTGCCAGCAGCTTACGGCAGGCGAACACTGAAGCTTTCTTT
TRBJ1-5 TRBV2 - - CASSRAGALSNQPQHF TGTGCCAGCAGTAGGGCAGGGGCTTTAAGCAATCAGCCCCAGCATTTT
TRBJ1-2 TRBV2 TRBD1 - CASSMGQINYGYTF TGTGCCAGCAGCATGGGACAGATAAACTATGGCTACACCTTC
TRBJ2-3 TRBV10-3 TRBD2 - CAISEGLALDTQYF TGTGCCATCAGTGAGGGACTAGCGCTGGATACGCAGTATTTT
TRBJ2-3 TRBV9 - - CASSPPSSDTQYF TGTGCCAGCAGCCCCCCCTCGAGCGATACGCAGTATTTT
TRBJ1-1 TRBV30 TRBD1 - CAWSGDRGRTEAFF TGTGCCTGGAGTGGGGACAGGGGGAGGACTGAAGCTTTCTTT
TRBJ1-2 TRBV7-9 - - CASSPDSDLAGYTF TGTGCCAGCAGTCCAGACAGCGACCTCGCCGGCTACACCTTC
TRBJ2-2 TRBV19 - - CASSRGALNTGELFF TGTGCCAGTAGCCGGGGAGCGCTAAACACCGGGGAGCTGTTTTTT
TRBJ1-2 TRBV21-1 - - CASSKVTARRSYGYTF TGTGCCAGCAGCAAAGTCACAGCCCGGCGAAGCTATGGCTACACCTTC
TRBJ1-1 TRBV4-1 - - CASSQVPHANTEAFF TGCGCCAGCAGCCAAGTCCCACACGCGAACACTGAAGCTTTCTTT
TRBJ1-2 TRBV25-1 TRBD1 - CASSEPGTGGVYGYTF TGTGCCAGCAGTGAACCCGGGACAGGGGGCGTCTATGGCTACACCTTC
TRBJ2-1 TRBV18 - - CASSPGGSSYNEQFF TGTGCCAGCTCACCAGGCGGCTCCTCCTACAATGAGCAGTTCTTC
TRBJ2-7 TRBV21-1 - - CASLAGSSYEQYF TGTGCCAGCCTAGCCGGGAGCTCCTACGAGCAGTACTTC
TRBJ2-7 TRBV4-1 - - CASSQEGGGPYEQYF TGCGCCAGCAGCCAAGAAGGTGGCGGCCCCTACGAGCAGTACTTC
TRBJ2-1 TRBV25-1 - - CASSVAGQSGNEQFF TGTGCCAGCAGCGTGGCGGGACAGTCCGGCAATGAGCAGTTCTTC
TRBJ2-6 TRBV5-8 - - CASSFSGYGANVLTF TGTGCCAGCAGCTTTTCGGGATATGGGGCCAACGTCCTGACTTTC
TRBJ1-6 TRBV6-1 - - CASSEAWGTPNSPLHF TGTGCCAGCAGTGAAGCGTGGGGGACACCTAATTCACCCCTCCACTTT